These T cell receptor beta chains were read from a single sample in a study of blood T cell repertoires in COVID-19. The table came from immunoSEQ multiplex PCR; TCRdb's copy has only in-frame clones and leaves some out. The sample consists of almost 300,000 clones, just under 90% of them appearing once. The specimen sequenced was peripheral blood. The receptors come from a woman in her 30s with COVID-19, enrolled during active disease. The CDR3 runs from the conserved cysteine through the conserved F or W. D genes are given only for firm matches. Size tells how often a clone was seen (once, few, many) or the class of an expanded clone, and some rows leave it out.

TRBJ2-7 TRBV28 TRBD1 once CASSLGQATYEQYF TGTGCCAGCAGTTTGGGACAGGCAACCTACGAGCAGTACTTC
TRBJ1-2 TRBV7-6 TRBD1 NA CASSLGVGGADGYTF TGTGCCAGCAGCTTAGGGGTAGGGGGCGCAGATGGCTACACCTTC
TRBJ2-3 TRBV3-1/TRBV3-2 TRBD2 NA CASSILAGGLADTQYF TGTGCCAGCAGCATTTTAGCGGGGGGCCTGGCAGATACGCAGTATTTT
TRBJ2-1 TRBV7-9 TRBD2 NA CASSLDTSGAYNEQFF TGTGCCAGCAGCTTAGATACTAGCGGGGCCTACAATGAGCAGTTCTTC
TRBJ1-3 TRBV7-9 TRBD1 NA CASSPTGIGGNTIYF TGTGCCAGCAGCCCGACAGGGATCGGAGGAAACACCATATATTTT
TRBJ2-7 TRBV5-1 NA NA CASSKNPGFGYEQYF TGCGCCAGCAGCAAAAATCCGGGATTCGGCTACGAGCAGTACTTC
TRBJ1-1 TRBV5-1 NA NA CASSLTSRGVTEAFF TGCGCCAGCAGTCTAACGTCCAGGGGCGTCACTGAAGCTTTCTTT
TRBJ2-1 TRBV11-2 TRBD2 NA CASSLSGGNNEQFF TGTGCCAGCAGTCTCTCCGGGGGGAACAATGAGCAGTTCTTC
TRBJ1-2 TRBV7-8 NA NA CASSPPGGNGYTF TGTGCCAGCAGCCCCCCCGGGGGGAATGGCTACACCTTC
TRBJ2-7 TRBV4-1 TRBD1 NA CASSRGQASSYEQYF TGCGCCAGCAGCCGCGGACAGGCGAGCTCCTACGAGCAGTACTTC
TRBJ1-5 TRBV5-6 NA NA CASGSVPQHF TGTGCCAGCGGTTCGGTGCCCCAGCATTTT
TRBJ2-3 TRBV6-2/TRBV6-3 NA NA CASSPFEGGTDTQYF TGTGCCAGCAGCCCCTTCGAGGGGGGCACAGATACGCAGTATTTT
TRBJ1-6 TRBV18 TRBD1 NA CASSQGTGSPLHF TGTGCCAGCTCACAGGGGACAGGTTCACCCCTCCACTTT
TRBJ2-1 TRBV7-9 TRBD2 NA CASSLTGGYYNEQFF TGTGCCAGCAGCTTAACGGGGGGGTACTACAATGAGCAGTTCTTC
TRBJ2-6 TRBV24-1 NA NA CATSDLWAEVISSGANVLTF TGTGCCACCAGTGATTTGTGGGCGGAGGTAATTAGCTCTGGGGCCAACGTCCTGACTTTC
TRBJ1-5 TRBV6-5 NA NA CASERGAGQPQHF TGTGCCAGCGAGCGGGGGGCGGGGCAGCCCCAGCATTTT
TRBJ2-7 TRBV7-9 TRBD1 NA CASRRQGDYEQYF TGTGCCAGCAGGCGACAGGGGGACTACGAGCAGTACTTC
TRBJ1-1 TRBV21-1 NA NA CASSKGDSHVLNTEAFF TGTGCCAGCAGCAAAGGGGACAGCCATGTATTGAACACTGAAGCTTTCTTT
TRBJ1-1 TRBV19 NA NA CASSIGYQGEAFF TGTGCCAGTAGTATTGGGTACCAGGGTGAAGCTTTCTTT
TRBJ1-3 TRBV18 NA NA CASSHNSGNTIYF TGTGCCAGCTCACACAACTCTGGAAACACCATATATTTT
TRBJ2-1 TRBV11-2 TRBD2 NA CASSLAPASGGDNEQFF TGTGCCAGCAGCTTAGCCCCTGCTAGCGGGGGTGACAATGAGCAGTTCTTC
TRBJ1-2 TRBV11-2 NA NA CASSLDRMGYTF TGTGCCAGCAGCTTAGATCGTATGGGCTACACCTTC
TRBJ2-1 TRBV4-1 NA NA CASSRSGTLNEQFF TGCGCCAGCAGCCGCTCAGGAACCCTTAATGAGCAGTTCTTC
TRBJ2-2 TRBV2 NA NA CASSEGGASRRADTGELFF TGTGCCAGCAGTGAAGGGGGCGCCTCGAGAAGGGCGGACACCGGGGAGCTGTTTTTT
TRBJ1-2 TRBV18 NA NA CASSPLSREGGGYTF TGTGCCAGCTCACCACTTTCCCGGGAAGGGGGTGGCTACACCTTC
TRBJ1-2 TRBV27 NA few CASSKIDNHDLYGYTF TGTGCCAGCAGTAAGATAGACAACCACGACCTATATGGCTACACCTTC
TRBJ1-2 TRBV5-6 NA NA CASSLVTNYGYTF TGTGCCAGCAGCTTGGTCACTAACTATGGCTACACCTTC
TRBJ2-7 TRBV4-1 TRBD2 few CASSQGPGPSGGADAYEQYF TGCGCCAGCAGTCAGGGGCCCGGGCCTAGCGGGGGGGCCGACGCGTACGAGCAGTACTTC
TRBJ2-3 TRBV6-5 TRBD2 NA CASTVLAGSTDTQYF TGTGCCAGCACAGTACTAGCGGGGAGCACAGATACGCAGTATTTT
TRBJ2-3 TRBV12-3/TRBV12-4 NA NA CASSSLAPGTQYF TGTGCCAGCAGTTCGCTAGCCCCCGGTACGCAGTATTTT
TRBJ2-7 TRBV4-1 TRBD1 NA CASSQGNQGDEQYF TGCGCCAGCAGCCAAGGTAATCAGGGGGACGAGCAGTACTTC
TRBJ2-5 TRBV9 TRBD2 once CASSVDGRGARGETQYF TGTGCCAGCAGCGTAGACGGGCGGGGGGCCCGGGGAGAGACCCAGTACTTC
TRBJ2-1 TRBV6-8 NA few CASSSDEQFF TGTGCCAGCAGTTCCGATGAGCAGTTCTTC
TRBJ2-7 TRBV19 NA NA CASSPFLAYYEQYF TGTGCCAGTAGTCCCTTTCTAGCATACTACGAGCAGTACTTC
TRBJ1-6 TRBV5-1 NA NA CASSWRGSDNSPLHF TGCGCCAGCAGCTGGCGGGGTTCGGATAATTCACCCCTCCACTTT
TRBJ2-1 TRBV5-4 TRBD1 NA CASSLGQGGNEQFF TGTGCCAGCAGCCTCGGACAGGGAGGCAATGAGCAGTTCTTC
TRBJ1-6 TRBV6-1 NA NA CASSEEGGEGRPLHF TGTGCCAGCAGTGAAGAGGGGGGGGAAGGGCGCCCCCTCCACTTT
TRBJ1-4 TRBV18 NA NA CASSPPPGHPEKLFF TGTGCCAGCTCACCACCCCCGGGACACCCTGAAAAACTGTTTTTT
TRBJ2-3 TRBV7-9 NA NA CASSVSGTSTDTQYF TGTGCCAGCAGCGTTTCCGGGACTAGCACAGATACGCAGTATTTT
TRBJ2-2 TRBV5-1 TRBD1 NA CASSSRGTGGHGELFF TGCGCCAGCAGCTCCCGTGGGACAGGGGGCCACGGGGAGCTGTTTTTT
TRBJ1-6 TRBV7-2 NA once CASSGTGIASSPLHF TGTGCCAGCAGCGGAACAGGGATAGCAAGCTCACCCCTCCACTTT
TRBJ1-5 TRBV19 NA NA CASRESNQPQHF TGTGCCAGTAGGGAGAGCAATCAGCCCCAGCATTTT